Below are 2 T cell receptor beta chains sequenced from a single sample in a study of Graves' ophthalmopathy and Graves' hyperthyroidism. As the template, RNA transcripts were used to amplify TCR beta CDR3 regions. HTBI-primed RT-PCR formed the first round, and a multiplex PCR formed the second. One entry per CDR3 protein, called by TCRdb with MiXCR from the multiplex PCR reads. This table has roughly 420,000 distinct CDR3 sequences, 21% appearing once. Input material: peripheral blood. These receptors were collected from a woman younger than 35 with stable Graves' hyperthyroidism.

As for this clonotype: Without the conserved terminal phenylalanine or tryptophan, this CDR3 likely stems from a read error. The chain uses TRBV9 and TRBJ1-1; D uncertain. The CDR3 covers 13 residues. The germline V gene encodes CDR1 SGDLS and CDR2 YYNGEE. V lost 0 bases, J lost 4 bases, and 7 bases lay in between. The chain's CDR3 is CASSVGGSTEAFL. The CDR3 nucleotides are TGTGCCAGCAGCGTAGGAGGGTCCACTGAAGCTTTCTTG.

This clonotype was recorded many times. V and J are TRBV18 and TRBJ2-7, with D perhaps TRBD1 or TRBD2 (5 bases each). The V end was cut by 8 bases, the J end by 4 bases, with 21 bases between. CDR1 and CDR2 (germline): KGHSH, LQKENI. CDR3 size: 15 residues. CDR3 in DNA: TGTGCCAGCCGCTCCCCCGGGGAAGGGGCGTACGAGCAGTACTTC. Translated: CASRSPGEGAYEQYF.